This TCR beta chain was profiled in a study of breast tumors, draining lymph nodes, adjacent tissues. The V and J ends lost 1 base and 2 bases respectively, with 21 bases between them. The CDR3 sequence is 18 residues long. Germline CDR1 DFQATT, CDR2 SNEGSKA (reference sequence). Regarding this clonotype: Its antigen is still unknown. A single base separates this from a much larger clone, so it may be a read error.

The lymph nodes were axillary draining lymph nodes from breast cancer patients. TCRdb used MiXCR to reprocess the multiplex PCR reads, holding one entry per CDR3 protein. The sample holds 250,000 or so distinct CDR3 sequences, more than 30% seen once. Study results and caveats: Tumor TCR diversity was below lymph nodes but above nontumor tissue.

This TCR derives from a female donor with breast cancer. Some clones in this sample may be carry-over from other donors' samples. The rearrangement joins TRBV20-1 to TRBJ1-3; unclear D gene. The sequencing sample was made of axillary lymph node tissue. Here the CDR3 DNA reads TGCAGTGCTAGAGGCCCTGAAGGCCCGCTCCGGGCTGGAAACACCATATATTTT. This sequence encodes CSARGPEGPLRAGNTIYF.